The text below deals with one T cell receptor (beta chain). The germline gene is not matched at one end of the junction; a read error may be the cause. These data originate in a study of T-cell reconstitution after alpha-beta-depleted transplantation in children. As it was prepared, the TCRbeta library received unique molecular identifiers. TCRdb processed the PCR reads anew with MiXCR; each CDR3 protein has one entry. This table has approximately 400,000 distinct CDR3 sequences, approximately 11% appearing once. CDR1 and CDR2 (germline): DFQATT, SNEGSKA (reference sequence). The CDR3 loop spans 16 amino acids.

The V and J genes are TRBV20-1 and TRBJ2-6; D is tentatively TRBD1 or TRBD2 (5 bases each). This clonotype originated in a human donor who donated a stem cell graft to a child with acute myeloid leukemia. Source: PBMCs from the stem cell graft donor, taken from the stem cell graft. CDR3 in amino acids: CSARDFGVSGANGLTF. The DNA of the CDR3 is TGCAGTGCTAGAGATTTCGGGGTCTCTGGGGCCAACGGCCTGACTTTC.